This T cell receptor beta chain comes out of a study of T cell repertoires in cytomegalovirus infection (dated by TCRdb to 2018 to 2020). Regarding the research as a whole: The peptide stimulations were aimed at well-studied HLA-B-restricted epitopes as well as recently identified HLA-C-restricted CMV epitopes, whose presentation resists viral immunomodulation. Donor HLA type was relevant to the analysis, as public TCR beta signatures indicated carriage of CMV infection together with the matching HLA type.

Comments on this clonotype: Its antigen remains undetermined. No qualities accompany the bases; no much larger clone lies one base away.

CDR1 SGHVS and CDR2 FQNEAQ were looked up in the germline V gene. The germline V end is reduced by 4 bases and the J end by 3 bases; junction bases left unmatched: 7. From cysteine to phenylalanine, the CDR3 is 16 amino acids long. Of the read, only the CDR3 DNA is kept; its 48 bases are in frame from base 1. The sample's treatment or condition label is to be understood as: in vitro stimulation with specific CMV peptide epitopes to enrich CMV-specific T cells. Study-level results and caveats: The ex vivo response was dominated by HLA-C-restricted CMV-specific TCR beta clonotypes, which also provided the single most frequent clonotype in two of eight donors. Carriers of CMV infection plus the relevant HLA type were discriminated by the cumulative frequency of public TCR beta family members in the study cohort and in an independent approximately 360-donor cohort.

The instrument given in TCRdb is Illumina HiSeq 1500. In TCRdb, the public reads were trimmed at Q25 with fastp and aligned with MiXCR, with productive beta chains retained. Each CDR3 protein gets just one entry, which takes the most common genes and DNA from the rows behind it. Counted in this sample were about 100,000 distinct CDR3 sequences; roughly 39% of them appeared once. The ten top clones hold approximately 74% of the sample. The specimen comprised CD8+ T cells from cultured PBMCs, sampled from culture after CMV antigen stimulation. The receptor was derived from a human donor in good health (CMV status not recorded). Some clones in this sample may be carry-over from other donors' samples. This sequence uses TRBV7-8 and TRBJ2-3, and TRBD1 matches 10 of the central bases. The CDR3 loop reads CASSYGTGELTDTQYF. Here is the DNA: TGTGCCAGCAGCTACGGGACAGGGGAACTAACAGATACGCAGTATTTT.